This T cell receptor (beta chain) was recovered during a study of cytomegalovirus exposure and HLA in healthy donors. The study, taken as a whole, reports: Presence/absence analyses rested on an assumption that sequencing depth was roughly uniform across donors. A few of the chains that were CMV-associated were confirmed in vitro to be specific for CMV antigens.

As for this clone: Antigen unknown. Other DNA sequences in the sample encode the same CDR3.

Though probably carrying unrecorded immune exposures, donors were nominally healthy at sampling. The CDR3 loop spans 15 amino acids. The germline V gene encodes CDR1 MNHEY and CDR2 SMNVEV (reference sequence). With 4 bases clipped from V and 2 bases from J, the junction kept 5 bases outside the gene matches. Researchers ran the PCR with 60 Vbeta and 13 Jbeta primers. Clones were sequenced by immunoSEQ multiplex PCR, and TCRdb holds only the in-frame ones, with some missing. Counted here are approximately 300,000 clones, about four fifths occurring once; the ten biggest clones make up roughly 0.3%. What was sequenced was PBMCs. The origin of this receptor is a girl aged 2-10 years in good health and CMV-seronegative. The rearrangement uses TRBV27 and TRBJ2-3, with TRBD1 identical over 8 bases. CDR3 in amino acids: CASSSQGALTDTQYF. The DNA of the CDR3 is TGTGCCAGCAGTTCCCAGGGGGCCCTCACAGATACGCAGTATTTT.